The clone carrying this T cell receptor (beta chain) has a count of ten or more. What it binds is unknown. Using RNA template, CDR3s of TCR alpha and beta were amplified with iRepertoire arm-PCR. For one-step reverse transcription and amplification, about 85-400 ng of tissue mRNA or PBMC total RNA was used. TCRdb itself ran the multiplex PCR reads through MiXCR, one entry per CDR3 protein. The table lists around 20,000 distinct CDR3 sequences, 20% to 25% of them singletons. These data are taken from a study of glioma-infiltrating T cells. Study-wide points: Very few CDR3 sequences were shared between tissue and blood.

Germline V lookup: CDR1 MNHNS, CDR2 SASEGT. The CDR3 has 11 residues. The V end lost 8 bases, the J end lost 4 bases, and 7 bases lay between the germline ends. The chain combines TRBV6-1 with TRBJ2-3; no firm D call. This receptor was taken from a human donor with low-grade glioma or glioblastoma, undergoing nonglioma brain surgery, or in good health (not recorded which). The sequencing sample was made of glioma tissue, nonneoplastic brain tissue, or PBMCs (not recorded which). The CDR3, as DNA: TGTGCCAGCGGGATCGCAGATACGCAGTATTTT. This codes for CASGIADTQYF.